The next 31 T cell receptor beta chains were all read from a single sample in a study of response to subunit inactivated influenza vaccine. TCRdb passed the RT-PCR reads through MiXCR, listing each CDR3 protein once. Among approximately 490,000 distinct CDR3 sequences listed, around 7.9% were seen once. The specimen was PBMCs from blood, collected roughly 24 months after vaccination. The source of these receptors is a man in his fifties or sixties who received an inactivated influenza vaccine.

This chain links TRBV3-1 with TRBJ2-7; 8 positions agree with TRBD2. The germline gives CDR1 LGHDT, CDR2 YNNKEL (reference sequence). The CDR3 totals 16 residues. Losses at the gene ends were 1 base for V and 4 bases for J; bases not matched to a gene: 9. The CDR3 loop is CASSQALLSGSYEQYF. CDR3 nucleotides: TGTGCCAGCAGCCAAGCCCTTTTAAGCGGGAGTTACGAGCAGTACTTC.

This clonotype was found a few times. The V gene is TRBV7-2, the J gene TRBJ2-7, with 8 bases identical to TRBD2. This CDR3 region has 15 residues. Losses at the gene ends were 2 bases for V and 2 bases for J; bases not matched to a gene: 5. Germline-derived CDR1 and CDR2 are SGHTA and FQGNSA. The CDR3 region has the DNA TGTGCCAGCAGCTTAAACGCGGGAGGAGCCTACGAGCAGTACTTC. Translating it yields CASSLNAGGAYEQYF. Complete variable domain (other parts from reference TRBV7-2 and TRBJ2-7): GAGVSQSPSNKVTEKGKDVELRCDPISGHTALYWYRQSLGQGLEFLIYFQGNSAPDKSGLPSDRFSAERTGGSVSTLTIQRTQQEDSAVYLCASSLNAGGAYEQYFGPGTRLTVT.

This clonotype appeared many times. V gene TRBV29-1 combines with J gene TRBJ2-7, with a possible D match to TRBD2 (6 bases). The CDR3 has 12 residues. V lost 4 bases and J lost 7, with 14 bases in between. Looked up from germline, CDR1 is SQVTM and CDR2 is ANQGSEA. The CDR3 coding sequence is TGCAGCGTTGGCTCTGTCGGGGGAGAGCAGTACTTC. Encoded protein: CSVGSVGGEQYF.

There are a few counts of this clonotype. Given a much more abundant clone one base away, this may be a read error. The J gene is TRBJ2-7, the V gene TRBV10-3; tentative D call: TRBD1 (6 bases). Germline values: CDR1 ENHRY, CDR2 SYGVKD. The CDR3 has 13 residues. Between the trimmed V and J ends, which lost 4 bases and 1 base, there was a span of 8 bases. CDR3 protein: CAISAQGSYEQYF. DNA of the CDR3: TGTGCCATCAGTGCACAGGGTTCCTACGAGCAGTACTTC.

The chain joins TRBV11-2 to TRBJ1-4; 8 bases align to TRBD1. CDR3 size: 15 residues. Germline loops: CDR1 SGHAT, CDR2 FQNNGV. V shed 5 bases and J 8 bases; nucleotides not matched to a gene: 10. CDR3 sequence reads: CASSTRTGSGEKLFF. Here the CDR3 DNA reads TGTGCCAGCAGCACACGGACAGGGAGCGGCGAAAAACTGTTTTTT.

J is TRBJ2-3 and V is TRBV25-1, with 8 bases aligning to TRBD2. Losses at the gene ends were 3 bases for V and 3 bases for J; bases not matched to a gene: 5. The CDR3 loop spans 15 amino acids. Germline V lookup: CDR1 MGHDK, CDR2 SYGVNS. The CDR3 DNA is TGTGCCAGCAGTGAGTTGACTAGCGAGACAGATACGCAGTATTTT. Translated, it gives CASSELTSETDTQYF.

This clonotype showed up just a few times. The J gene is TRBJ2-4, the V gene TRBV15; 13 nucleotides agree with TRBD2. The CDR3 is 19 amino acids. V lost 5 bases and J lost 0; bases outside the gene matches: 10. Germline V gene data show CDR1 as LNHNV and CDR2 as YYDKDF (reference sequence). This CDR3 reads CATSPRTSGGQLAKNIQYF. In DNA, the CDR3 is TGTGCCACCAGCCCAAGGACTAGCGGGGGCCAATTAGCCAAAAACATTCAGTACTTC.

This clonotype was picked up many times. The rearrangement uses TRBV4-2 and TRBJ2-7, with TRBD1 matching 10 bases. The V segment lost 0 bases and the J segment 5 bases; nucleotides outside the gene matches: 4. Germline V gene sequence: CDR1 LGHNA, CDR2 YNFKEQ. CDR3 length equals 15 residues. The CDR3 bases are TGTGCCAGCAGCCAAGAGGGGGACAGGGGCGACGAGCAGTACTTC. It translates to CASSQEGDRGDEQYF.

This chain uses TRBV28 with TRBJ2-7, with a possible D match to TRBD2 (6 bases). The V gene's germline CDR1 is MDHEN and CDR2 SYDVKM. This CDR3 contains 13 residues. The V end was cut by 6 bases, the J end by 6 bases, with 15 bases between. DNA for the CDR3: TGTGCCAGCAGCATCGGGGGACCCATCGAGCAGTACTTC. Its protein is CASSIGGPIEQYF.

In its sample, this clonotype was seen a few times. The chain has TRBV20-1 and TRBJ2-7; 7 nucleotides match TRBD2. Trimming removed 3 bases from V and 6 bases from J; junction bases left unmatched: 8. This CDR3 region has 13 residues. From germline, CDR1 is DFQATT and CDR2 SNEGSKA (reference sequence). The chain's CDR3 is CSASRSGDGEQYF. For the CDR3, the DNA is TGCAGTGCTAGTCGCAGCGGGGATGGCGAGCAGTACTTC.

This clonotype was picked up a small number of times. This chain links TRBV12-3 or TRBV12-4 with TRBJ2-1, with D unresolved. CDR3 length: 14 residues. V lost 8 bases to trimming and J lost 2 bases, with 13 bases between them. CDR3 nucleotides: TGTGCCAGCCGACCCATTTCTCCCTACAATGAGCAGTTCTTC. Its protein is CASRPISPYNEQFF.

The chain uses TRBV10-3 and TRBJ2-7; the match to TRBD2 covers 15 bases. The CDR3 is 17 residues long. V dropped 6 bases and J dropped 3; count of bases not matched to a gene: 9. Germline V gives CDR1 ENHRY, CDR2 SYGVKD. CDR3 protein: CAIRSGTSGGSYYEQYF. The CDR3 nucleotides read TGTGCCATCAGATCCGGGACTAGCGGGGGGTCCTACTACGAGCAGTACTTC.

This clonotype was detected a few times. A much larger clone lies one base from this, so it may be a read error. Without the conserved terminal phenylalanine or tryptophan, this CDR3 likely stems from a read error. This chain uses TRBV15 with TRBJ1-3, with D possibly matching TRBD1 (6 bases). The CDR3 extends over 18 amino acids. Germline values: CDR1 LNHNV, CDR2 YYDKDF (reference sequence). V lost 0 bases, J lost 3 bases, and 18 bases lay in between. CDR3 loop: CATSRDWGGAPIGNTIYL. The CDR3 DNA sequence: TGTGCCACCAGCAGAGATTGGGGGGGCGCGCCGATTGGAAACACCATATATCTT.

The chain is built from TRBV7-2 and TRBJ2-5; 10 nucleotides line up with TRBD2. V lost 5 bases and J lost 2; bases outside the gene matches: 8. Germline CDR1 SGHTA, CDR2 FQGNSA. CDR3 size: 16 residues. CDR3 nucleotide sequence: TGTGCCAGCAGCCTTTCTAGCGGGGGTCGTCAAGAGACCCAGTACTTC. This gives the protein CASSLSSGGRQETQYF.

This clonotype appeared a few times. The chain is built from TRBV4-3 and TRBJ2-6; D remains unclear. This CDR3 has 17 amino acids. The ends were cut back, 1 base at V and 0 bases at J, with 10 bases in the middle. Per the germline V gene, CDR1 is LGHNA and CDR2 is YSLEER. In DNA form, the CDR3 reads TGCGCCAGCAGCCAAGGCCATAGTTTCTCTGGGGCCAACGTCCTGACTTTC. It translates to CASSQGHSFSGANVLTF.

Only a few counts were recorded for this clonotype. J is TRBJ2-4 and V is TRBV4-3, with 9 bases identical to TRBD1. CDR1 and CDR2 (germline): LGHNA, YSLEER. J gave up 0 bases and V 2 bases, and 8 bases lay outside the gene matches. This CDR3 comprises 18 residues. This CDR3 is CASSQFRPGQGAKNIQYF. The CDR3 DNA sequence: TGCGCCAGCAGCCAATTTCGACCGGGACAGGGAGCCAAAAACATTCAGTACTTC.

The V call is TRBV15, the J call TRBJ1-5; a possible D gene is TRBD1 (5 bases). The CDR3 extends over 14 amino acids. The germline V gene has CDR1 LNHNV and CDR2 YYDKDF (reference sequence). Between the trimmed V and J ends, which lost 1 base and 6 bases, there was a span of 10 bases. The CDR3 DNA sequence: TGTGCCACCAGCAGAGTCGGGGGGGTTCAGCCCCAGCATTTT. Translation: CATSRVGGVQPQHF. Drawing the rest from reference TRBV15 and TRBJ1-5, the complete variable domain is DAMVIQNPRYQVTQFGKPVTLSCSQTLNHNVMYWYQQKSSQAPKLLFHYYDKDFNNEADTPDNFQSRRPNTSFCFLDIRSPGLGDTAMYLCATSRVGGVQPQHFGDGTRLSIL.

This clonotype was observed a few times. The CDR3 region has the DNA TGTGCCAGCAGCCCAACTAGTCTCTACGAGCAGTACTTC. Translated: CASSPTSLYEQYF. The chain couples TRBV7-2 to TRBJ2-7; tentative D call: TRBD2 (5 bases). The V gene's germline CDR1 is SGHTA and CDR2 FQGNSA. V shed 5 bases and J shed 3 bases, with 11 bases lying between them. CDR3 size: 13 residues.

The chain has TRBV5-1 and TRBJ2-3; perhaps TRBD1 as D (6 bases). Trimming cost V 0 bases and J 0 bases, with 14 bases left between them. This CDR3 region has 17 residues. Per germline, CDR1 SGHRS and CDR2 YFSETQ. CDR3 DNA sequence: TGCGCCAGCAGCTTGGCCTGGTGGACAGAGAGCACAGATACGCAGTATTTT. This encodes CASSLAWWTESTDTQYF.

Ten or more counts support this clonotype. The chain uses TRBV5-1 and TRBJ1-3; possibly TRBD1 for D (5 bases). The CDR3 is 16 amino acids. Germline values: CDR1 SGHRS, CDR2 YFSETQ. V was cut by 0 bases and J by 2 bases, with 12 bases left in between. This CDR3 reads CASSLARPRAGNTIYF. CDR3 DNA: TGCGCCAGCAGCTTGGCCAGACCCAGGGCTGGAAACACCATATATTTT. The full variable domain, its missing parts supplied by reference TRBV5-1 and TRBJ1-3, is KAGVTQTPRYLIKTRGQQVTLSCSPISGHRSVSWYQQTPGQGLQFLFEYFSETQRNKGNFPGRFSGRQFSNSRSEMNVSTLELGDSALYLCASSLARPRAGNTIYFGEGSWLTVV.

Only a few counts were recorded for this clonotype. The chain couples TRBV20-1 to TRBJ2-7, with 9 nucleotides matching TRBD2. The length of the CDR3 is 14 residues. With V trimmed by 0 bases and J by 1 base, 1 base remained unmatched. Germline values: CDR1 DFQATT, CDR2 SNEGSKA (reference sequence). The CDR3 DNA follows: TGCAGTGCTAGAGAAGCGGGAGGTTCCTACGAGCAGTACTTC. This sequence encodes CSAREAGGSYEQYF.

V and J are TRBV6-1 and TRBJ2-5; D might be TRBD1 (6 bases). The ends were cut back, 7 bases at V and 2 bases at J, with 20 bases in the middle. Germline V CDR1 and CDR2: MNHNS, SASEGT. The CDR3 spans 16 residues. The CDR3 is CASTPSRTAFQETQYF. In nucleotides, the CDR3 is TGTGCCAGCACCCCGTCCCGGACAGCCTTTCAAGAGACCCAGTACTTC.

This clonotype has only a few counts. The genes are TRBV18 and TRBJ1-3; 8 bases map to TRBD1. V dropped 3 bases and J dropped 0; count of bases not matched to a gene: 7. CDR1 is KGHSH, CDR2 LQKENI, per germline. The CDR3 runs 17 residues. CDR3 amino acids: CASSPPGQGISGNTIYF. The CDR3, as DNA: TGTGCCAGCTCACCGCCCGGACAGGGAATCTCTGGAAACACCATATATTTT.

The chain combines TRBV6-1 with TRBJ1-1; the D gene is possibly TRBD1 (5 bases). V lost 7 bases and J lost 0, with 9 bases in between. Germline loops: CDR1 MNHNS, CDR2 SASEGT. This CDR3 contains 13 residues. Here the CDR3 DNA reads TGTGCCAGCAATGTACAGGTGAACACTGAAGCTTTCTTT. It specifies CASNVQVNTEAFF.

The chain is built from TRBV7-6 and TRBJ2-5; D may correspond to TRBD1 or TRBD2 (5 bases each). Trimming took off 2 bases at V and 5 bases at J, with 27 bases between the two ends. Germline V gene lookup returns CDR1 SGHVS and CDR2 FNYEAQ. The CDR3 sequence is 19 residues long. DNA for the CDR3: TGTGCCAGCAGCTTAAACGGTGGGAGTATGGAATCAGGGCTGGAGACCCAGTACTTC. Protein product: CASSLNGGSMESGLETQYF.

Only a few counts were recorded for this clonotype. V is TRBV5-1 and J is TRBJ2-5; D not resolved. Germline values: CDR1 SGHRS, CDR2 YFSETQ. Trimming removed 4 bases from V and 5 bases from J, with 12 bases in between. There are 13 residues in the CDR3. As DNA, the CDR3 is TGCGCCAGCAGCCCGGTGGGGAAGGAGACCCAGTACTTC. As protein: CASSPVGKETQYF.

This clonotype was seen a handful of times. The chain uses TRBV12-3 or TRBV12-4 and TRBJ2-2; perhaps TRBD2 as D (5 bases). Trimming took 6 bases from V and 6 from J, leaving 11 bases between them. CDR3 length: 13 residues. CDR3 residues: CASRRDRPGELFF. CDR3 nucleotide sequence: TGTGCCAGCAGGAGGGATCGTCCCGGGGAGCTGTTTTTT.

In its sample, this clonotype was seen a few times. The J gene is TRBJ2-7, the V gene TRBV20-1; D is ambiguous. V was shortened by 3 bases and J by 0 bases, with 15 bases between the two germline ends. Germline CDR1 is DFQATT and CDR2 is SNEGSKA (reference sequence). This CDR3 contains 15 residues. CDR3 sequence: CSASPVARSSYEQYF. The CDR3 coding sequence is TGCAGTGCTAGCCCGGTCGCGAGGAGCTCCTACGAGCAGTACTTC.

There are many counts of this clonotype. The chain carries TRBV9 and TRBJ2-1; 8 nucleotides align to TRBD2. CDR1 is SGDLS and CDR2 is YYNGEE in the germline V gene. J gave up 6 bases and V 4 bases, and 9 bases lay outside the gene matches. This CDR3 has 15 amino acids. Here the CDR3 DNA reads TGTGCCAGCAGCCAAGAAACGGGGGGGCGCAATGAGCAGTTCTTC. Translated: CASSQETGGRNEQFF.

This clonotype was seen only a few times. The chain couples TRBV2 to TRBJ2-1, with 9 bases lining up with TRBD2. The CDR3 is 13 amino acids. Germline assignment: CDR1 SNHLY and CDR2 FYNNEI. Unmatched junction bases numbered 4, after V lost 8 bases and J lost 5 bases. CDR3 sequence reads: CASGRLADNEQFF. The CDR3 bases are TGTGCCAGCGGCCGACTAGCGGACAATGAGCAGTTCTTC.

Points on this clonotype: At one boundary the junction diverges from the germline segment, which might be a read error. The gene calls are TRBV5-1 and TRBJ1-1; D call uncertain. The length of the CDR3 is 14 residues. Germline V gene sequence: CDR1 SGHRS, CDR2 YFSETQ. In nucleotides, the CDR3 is TGCGTCAGCAGCTTAGGCCGACTGAACACTGAAGCTTTCTTT. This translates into CVSSLGRLNTEAFF.